The 2 T cell receptor beta chains given below trace back to one sample, sequenced in a study of blood T cell repertoires in COVID-19. Produced via immunoSEQ multiplex PCR; TCRdb's table is partial and in-frame only. The table has roughly 200,000 clones, around 80% seen once. The specimen was peripheral blood. These receptors were collected from an elderly woman with active or convalescent COVID-19.

The chain carries TRBV27 and TRBJ2-2; 7 nucleotides agree with TRBD1. From germline, CDR1 is MNHEY and CDR2 SMNVEV (reference sequence). J was trimmed by 3 bases and V by 4 bases; bases with no gene match: 8. This CDR3 has 16 residues. The CDR3 is CASSSQGPTYTGELFF. The CDR3 region has the DNA TGTGCCAGCAGTTCACAGGGGCCCACGTACACCGGGGAGCTGTTTTTT.

V is TRBV10-3 and J is TRBJ2-5; 7 nucleotides align to TRBD2. This CDR3 spans 12 amino acids. V gave up 11 bases and J gave up 1 base; unmatched junction bases: 4. Germline V lookup: CDR1 ENHRY, CDR2 SYGVKD. This CDR3 is CAVGTTQETQYF. Here the CDR3 DNA reads TGTGCCGTCGGGACTACCCAAGAGACCCAGTACTTC.